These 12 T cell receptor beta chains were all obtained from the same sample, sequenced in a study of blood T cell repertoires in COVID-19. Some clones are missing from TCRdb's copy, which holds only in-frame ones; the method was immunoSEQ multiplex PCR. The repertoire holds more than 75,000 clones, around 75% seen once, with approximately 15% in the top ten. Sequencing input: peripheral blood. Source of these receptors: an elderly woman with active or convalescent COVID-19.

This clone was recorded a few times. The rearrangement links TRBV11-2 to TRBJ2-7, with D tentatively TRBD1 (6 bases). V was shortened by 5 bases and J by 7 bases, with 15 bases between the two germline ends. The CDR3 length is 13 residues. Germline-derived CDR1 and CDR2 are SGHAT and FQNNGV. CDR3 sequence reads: CASSPGQRMEQYF. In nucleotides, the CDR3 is TGTGCCAGCAGCCCAGGACAGCGCATGGAGCAGTACTTC.

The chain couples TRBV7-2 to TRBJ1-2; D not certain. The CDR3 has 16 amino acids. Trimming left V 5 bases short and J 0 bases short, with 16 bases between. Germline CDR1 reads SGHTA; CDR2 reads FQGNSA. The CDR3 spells CASSGRDLRSNYGYTF. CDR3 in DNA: TGTGCCAGCAGCGGGCGTGACCTTAGATCTAACTATGGCTACACCTTC. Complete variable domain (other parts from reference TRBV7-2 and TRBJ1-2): GAGVSQSPSNKVTEKGKDVELRCDPISGHTALYWYRQSLGQGLEFLIYFQGNSAPDKSGLPSDRFSAERTGGSVSTLTIQRTQQEDSAVYLCASSGRDLRSNYGYTFGSGTRLTVV.

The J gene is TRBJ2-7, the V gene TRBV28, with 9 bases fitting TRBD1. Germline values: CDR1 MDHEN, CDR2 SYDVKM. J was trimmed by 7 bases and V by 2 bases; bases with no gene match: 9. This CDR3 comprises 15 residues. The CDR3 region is CASSLPGQGRGEQYF. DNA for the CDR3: TGTGCCAGCAGTTTACCGGGACAGGGAAGGGGTGAGCAGTACTTC.

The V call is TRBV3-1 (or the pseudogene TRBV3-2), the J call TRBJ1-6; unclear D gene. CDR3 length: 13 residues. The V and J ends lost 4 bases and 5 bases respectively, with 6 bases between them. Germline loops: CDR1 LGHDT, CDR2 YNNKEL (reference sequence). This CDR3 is CASSLPDNSPLHF. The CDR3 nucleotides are TGTGCCAGCAGCCTCCCGGATAATTCACCCCTCCACTTT.

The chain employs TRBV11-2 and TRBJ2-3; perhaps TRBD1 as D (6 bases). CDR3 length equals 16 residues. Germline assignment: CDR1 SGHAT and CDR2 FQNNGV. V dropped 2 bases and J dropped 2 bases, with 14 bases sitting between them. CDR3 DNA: TGTGCCAGCAGCTTAACAGGGCCACCGAACACAGATACGCAGTATTTT. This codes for CASSLTGPPNTDTQYF.

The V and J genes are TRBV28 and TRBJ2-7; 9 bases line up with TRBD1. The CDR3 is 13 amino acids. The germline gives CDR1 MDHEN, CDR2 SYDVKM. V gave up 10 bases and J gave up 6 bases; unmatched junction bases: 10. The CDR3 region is CATQTGGRGEQYF. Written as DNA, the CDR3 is TGTGCCACTCAGACAGGGGGTCGGGGCGAGCAGTACTTC.

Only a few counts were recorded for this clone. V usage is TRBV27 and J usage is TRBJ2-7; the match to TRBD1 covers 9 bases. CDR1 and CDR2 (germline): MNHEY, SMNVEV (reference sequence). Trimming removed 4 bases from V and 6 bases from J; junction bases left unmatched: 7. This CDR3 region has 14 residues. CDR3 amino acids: CASSYRDRDFEQYF. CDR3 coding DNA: TGTGCCAGCAGTTACCGGGACAGGGACTTCGAGCAGTACTTC.

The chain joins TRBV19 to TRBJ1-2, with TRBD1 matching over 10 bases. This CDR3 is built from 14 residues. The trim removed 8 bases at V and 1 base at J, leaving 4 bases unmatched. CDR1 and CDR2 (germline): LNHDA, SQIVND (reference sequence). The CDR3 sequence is CASGDRGHNYGYTF. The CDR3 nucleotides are TGTGCCAGTGGAGACAGGGGGCATAACTATGGCTACACCTTC.

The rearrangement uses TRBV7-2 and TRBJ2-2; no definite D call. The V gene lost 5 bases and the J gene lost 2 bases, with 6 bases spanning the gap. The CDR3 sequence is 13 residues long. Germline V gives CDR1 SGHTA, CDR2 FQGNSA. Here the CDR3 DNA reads TGTGCCAGCAGCCCCAGAAACACCGGGGAGCTGTTTTTT. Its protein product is CASSPRNTGELFF.

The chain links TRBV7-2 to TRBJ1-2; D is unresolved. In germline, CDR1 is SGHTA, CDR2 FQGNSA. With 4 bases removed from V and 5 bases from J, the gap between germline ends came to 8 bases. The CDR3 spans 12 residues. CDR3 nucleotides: TGTGCCAGCAGCTCGCAAACTTATGGCTACACCTTC. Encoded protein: CASSSQTYGYTF.

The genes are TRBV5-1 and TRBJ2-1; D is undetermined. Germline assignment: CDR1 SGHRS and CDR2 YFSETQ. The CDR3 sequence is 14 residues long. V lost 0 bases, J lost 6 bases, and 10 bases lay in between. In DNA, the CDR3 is TGCGCCAGCAGCTTGGACGAGGTTGTCAATGAGCAGTTCTTC. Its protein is CASSLDEVVNEQFF.

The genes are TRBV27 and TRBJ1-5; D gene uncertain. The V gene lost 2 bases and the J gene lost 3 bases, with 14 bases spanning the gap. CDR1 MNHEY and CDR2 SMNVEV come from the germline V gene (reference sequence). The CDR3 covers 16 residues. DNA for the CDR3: TGTGCCAGCAGTTTAAAGTCCGGGTTCAACAATCAGCCCCAGCATTTT. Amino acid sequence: CASSLKSGFNNQPQHF.